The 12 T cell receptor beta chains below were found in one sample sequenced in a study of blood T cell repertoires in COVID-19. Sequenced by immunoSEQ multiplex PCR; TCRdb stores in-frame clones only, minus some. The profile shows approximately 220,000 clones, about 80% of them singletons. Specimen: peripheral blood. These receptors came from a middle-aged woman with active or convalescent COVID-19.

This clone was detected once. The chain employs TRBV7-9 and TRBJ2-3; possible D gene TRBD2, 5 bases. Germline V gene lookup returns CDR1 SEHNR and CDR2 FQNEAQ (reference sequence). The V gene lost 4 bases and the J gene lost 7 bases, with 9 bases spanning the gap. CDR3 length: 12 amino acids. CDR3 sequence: CASSWTAHTQYF. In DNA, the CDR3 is TGTGCCAGCAGCTGGACTGCACATACGCAGTATTTT.

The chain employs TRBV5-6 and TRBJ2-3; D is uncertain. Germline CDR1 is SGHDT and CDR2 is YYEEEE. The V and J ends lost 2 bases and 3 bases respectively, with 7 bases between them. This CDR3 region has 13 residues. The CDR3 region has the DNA TGTGCCAGCAGCTTTGCGAGAACAGATACGCAGTATTTT. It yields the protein CASSFARTDTQYF.

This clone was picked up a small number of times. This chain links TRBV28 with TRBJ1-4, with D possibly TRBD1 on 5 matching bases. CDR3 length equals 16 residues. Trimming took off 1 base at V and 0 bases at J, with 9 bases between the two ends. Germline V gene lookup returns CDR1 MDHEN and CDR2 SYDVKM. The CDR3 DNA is TGTGCCAGCAGTTTATTACAGGCTGCAACTAATGAAAAACTGTTTTTT. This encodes CASSLLQAATNEKLFF.

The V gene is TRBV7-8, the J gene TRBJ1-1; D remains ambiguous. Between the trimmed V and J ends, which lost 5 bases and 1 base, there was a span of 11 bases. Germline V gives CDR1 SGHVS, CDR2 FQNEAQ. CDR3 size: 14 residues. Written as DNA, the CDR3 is TGTGCCAGCAGCATTGGACGGGGGAACACTGAAGCTTTCTTT. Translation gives CASSIGRGNTEAFF.

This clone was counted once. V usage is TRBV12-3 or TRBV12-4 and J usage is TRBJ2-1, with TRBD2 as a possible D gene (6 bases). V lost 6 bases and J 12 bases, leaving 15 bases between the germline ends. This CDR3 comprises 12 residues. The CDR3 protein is CASSGALGGQFF. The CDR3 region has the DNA TGTGCCAGCAGCGGAGCACTCGGGGGGCAGTTCTTC.

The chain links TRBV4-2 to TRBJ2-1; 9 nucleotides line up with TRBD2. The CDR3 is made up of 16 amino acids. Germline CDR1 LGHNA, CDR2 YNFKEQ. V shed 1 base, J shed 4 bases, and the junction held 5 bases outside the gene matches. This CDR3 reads CASSQAGTSSYNEQFF. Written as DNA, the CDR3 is TGTGCCAGCAGCCAAGCCGGGACTAGCAGTTACAATGAGCAGTTCTTC.

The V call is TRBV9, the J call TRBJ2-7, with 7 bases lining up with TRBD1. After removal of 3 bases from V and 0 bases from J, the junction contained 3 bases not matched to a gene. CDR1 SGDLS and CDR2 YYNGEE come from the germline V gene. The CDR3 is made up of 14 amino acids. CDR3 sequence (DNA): TGTGCCAGCAGCGAGGGGGCAAGCTCCTACGAGCAGTACTTC. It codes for CASSEGASSYEQYF.

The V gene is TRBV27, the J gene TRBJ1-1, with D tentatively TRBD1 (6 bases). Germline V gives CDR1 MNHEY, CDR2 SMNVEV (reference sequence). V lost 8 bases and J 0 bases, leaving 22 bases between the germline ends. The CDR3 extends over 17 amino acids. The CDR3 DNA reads TGTGCCAGCCTCCCAAACTACAGGGATACGATGAACACTGAAGCTTTCTTT. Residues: CASLPNYRDTMNTEAFF.

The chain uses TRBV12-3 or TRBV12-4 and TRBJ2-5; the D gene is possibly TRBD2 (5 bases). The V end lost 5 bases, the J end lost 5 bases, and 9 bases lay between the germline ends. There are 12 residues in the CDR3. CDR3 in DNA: TGTGCCAGCAGTCCCGGGGATGAGACCCAGTACTTC. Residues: CASSPGDETQYF.

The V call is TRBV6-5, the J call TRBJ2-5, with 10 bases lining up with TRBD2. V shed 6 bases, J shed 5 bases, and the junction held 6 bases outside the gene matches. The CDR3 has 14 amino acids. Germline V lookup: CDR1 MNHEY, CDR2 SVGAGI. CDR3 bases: TGTGCCAGCAGAGGAGCGGGGGGGGGCGAGACCCAGTACTTC. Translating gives CASRGAGGGETQYF.

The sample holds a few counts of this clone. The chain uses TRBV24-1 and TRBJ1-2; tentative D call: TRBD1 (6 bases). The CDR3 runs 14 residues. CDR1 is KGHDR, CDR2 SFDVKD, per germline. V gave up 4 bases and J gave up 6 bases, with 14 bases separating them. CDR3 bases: TGTGCCACCAGTGACCCCAGTTGGACAGATGGCTACACCTTC. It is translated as CATSDPSWTDGYTF.

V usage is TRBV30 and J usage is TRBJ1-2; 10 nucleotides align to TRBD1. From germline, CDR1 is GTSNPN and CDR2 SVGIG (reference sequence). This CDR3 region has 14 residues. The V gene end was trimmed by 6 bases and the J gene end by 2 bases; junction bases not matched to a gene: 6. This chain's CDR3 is CACKPGQGNYGYTF. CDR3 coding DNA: TGTGCCTGCAAACCGGGACAGGGGAACTATGGCTACACCTTC.